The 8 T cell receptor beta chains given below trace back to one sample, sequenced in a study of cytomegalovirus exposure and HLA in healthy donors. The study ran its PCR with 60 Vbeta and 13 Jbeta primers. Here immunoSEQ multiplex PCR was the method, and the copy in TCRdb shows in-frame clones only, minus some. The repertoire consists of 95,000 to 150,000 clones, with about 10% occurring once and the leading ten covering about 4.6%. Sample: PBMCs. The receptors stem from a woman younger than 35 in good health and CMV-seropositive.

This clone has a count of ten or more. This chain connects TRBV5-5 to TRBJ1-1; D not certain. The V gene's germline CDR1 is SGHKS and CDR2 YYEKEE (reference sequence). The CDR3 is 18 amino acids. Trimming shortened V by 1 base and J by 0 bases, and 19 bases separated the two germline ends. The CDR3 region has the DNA TGTGCCAGCAGCTTGACAGTTGTTGGGAGCCCCCTGAACACTGAAGCTTTCTTT. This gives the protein CASSLTVVGSPLNTEAFF.

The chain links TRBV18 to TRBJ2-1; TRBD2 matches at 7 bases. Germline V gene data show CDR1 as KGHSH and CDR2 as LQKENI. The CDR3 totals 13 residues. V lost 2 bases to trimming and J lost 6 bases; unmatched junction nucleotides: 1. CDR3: CASSPGGVNEQFF. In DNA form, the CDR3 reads TGTGCCAGCTCACCAGGGGGGGTCAATGAGCAGTTCTTC.

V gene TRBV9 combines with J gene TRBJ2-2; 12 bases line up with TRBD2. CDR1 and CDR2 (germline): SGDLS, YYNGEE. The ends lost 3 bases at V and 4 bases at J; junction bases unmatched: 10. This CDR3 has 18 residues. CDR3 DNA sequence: TGTGCCAGCAGCGCCGGTGTGGGACTAGCGGGTTCCACCGGGGAGCTGTTTTTT. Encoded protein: CASSAGVGLAGSTGELFF.

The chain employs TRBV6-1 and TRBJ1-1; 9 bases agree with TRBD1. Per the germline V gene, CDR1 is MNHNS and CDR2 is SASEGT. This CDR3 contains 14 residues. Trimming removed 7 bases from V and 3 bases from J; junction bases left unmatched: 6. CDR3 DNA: TGTGCCAGCATTAGGGACAGGGTGGACACTGAAGCTTTCTTT. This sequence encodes CASIRDRVDTEAFF.

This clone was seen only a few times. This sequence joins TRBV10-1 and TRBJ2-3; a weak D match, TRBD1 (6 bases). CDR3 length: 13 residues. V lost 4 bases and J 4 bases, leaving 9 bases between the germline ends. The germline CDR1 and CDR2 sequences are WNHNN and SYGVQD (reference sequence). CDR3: CASSVGASDTQYF. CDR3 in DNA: TGCGCCAGCAGTGTGGGGGCGTCAGATACGCAGTATTTT.

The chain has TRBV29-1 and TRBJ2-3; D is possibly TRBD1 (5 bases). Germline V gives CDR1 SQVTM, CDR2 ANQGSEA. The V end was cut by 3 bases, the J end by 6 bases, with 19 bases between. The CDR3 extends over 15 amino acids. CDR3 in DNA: TGCAGCGTTGATGTAAGGGGAAGTGGAAAGGATACGCAGTATTTT. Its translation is CSVDVRGSGKDTQYF.

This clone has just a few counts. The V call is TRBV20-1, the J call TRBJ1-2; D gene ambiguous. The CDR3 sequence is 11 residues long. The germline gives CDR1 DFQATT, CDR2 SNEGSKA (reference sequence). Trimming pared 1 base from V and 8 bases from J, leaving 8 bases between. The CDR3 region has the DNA TGCAGTGCTAGAGTTCGCCAGGGCTACACCTTC. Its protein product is CSARVRQGYTF.

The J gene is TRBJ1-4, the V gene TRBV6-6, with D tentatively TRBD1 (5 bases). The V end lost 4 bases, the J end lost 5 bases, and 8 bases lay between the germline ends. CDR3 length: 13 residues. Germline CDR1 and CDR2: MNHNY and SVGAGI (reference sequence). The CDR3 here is CASSSGGNEKLFF. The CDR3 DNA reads TGTGCCAGCAGTTCCGGGGGAAATGAAAAACTGTTTTTT.